The source of this T cell receptor (beta chain) is a study of liver allograft versus peripheral blood T cells. Study as a whole: Blood and transplanted-liver T cell receptor repertoires from recipients were compared. Study results and caveats: Differences were reported between the T cell receptor repertoires inside liver allografts and those that were detected in peripheral blood.

In this sample, this clonotype is medium-sized. The antigen is unknown. TCRdb re-derived calls from the reads in MiXCR, one entry per CDR3 protein. Counted here are fewer than 15,000 distinct CDR3 sequences, over 15% occurring once; the ten biggest clones make up roughly an eighth. CDR1 is MNHEY, CDR2 SVGEGT, per germline. The CDR3 has 18 amino acids. The ends lost 0 bases at V and 4 bases at J; junction bases unmatched: 7. The chain has TRBV6-2 or TRBV6-3 and TRBJ2-1; 12 bases are a match to TRBD2. The receptor's source is a human patient who had a liver transplant. Some T cells may arise from the graft donor. The CDR3 coding sequence is TGTGCCAGCAGTTACTCGTTAACAACTAGCGGGAGGTACAATGAGCAGTTCTTC. Encoded protein: CASSYSLTTSGRYNEQFF.